This record concerns one T cell receptor beta chain sequence. This entry belongs to a study of blood T cell repertoires in COVID-19. Libraries were prepared by immunoSEQ multiplex PCR; TCRdb keeps only in-frame clonotypes and omits some of them. The sample has 150,000 to 200,000 clones; around 86% are singletons. Germline values: CDR1 LNHNV, CDR2 YYDKDF (reference sequence). The V gene lost 4 bases and the J gene lost 0 bases, with 10 bases spanning the gap. This CDR3 is built from 15 residues. This receptor was identified in a man between 60 and 70 years old with acute or convalescent COVID-19. This chain joins TRBV15 and TRBJ2-1, with a tentative D call TRBD1 (6 bases). Sequencing was carried out using peripheral blood. This chain's CDR3 is CATSTDRSSYNEQFF. The CDR3 DNA reads TGTGCCACCAGCACCGACAGGAGCTCCTACAATGAGCAGTTCTTC.